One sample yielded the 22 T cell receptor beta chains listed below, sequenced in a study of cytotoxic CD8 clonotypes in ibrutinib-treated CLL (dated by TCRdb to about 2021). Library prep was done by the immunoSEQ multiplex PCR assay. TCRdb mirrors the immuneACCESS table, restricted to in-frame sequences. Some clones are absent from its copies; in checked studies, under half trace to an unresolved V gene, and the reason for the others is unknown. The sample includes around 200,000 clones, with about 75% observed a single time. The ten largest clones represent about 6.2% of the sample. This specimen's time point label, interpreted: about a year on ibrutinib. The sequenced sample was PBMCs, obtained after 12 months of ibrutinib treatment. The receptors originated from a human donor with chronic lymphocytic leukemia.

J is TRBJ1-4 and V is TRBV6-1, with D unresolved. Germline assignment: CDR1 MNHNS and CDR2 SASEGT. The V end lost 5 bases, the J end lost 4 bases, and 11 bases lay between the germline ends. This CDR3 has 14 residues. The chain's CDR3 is CASSTGRGNEKLFF. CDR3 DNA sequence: TGTGCCAGCAGTACCGGACGGGGTAATGAAAAACTGTTTTTT.

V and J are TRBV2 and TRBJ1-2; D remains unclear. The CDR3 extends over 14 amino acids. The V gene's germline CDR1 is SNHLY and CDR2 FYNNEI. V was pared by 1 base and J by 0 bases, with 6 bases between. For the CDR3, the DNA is TGTGCCAGCAGTGAAGGGTTTTCTAACTATGGCTACACCTTC. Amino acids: CASSEGFSNYGYTF. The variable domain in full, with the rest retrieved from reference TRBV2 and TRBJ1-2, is EPEVTQTPSHQVTQMGQEVILRCVPISNHLYFYWYRQILGQKVEFLVSFYNNEISEKSEIFDDQFSVERPDGSNFTLKIRSTKLEDSAMYFCASSEGFSNYGYTFGSGTRLTVV.

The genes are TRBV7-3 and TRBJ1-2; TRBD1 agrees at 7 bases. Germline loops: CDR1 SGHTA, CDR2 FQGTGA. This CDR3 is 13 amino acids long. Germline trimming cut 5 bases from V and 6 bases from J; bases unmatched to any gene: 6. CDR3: CASSPGTVDGYTF. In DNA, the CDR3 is TGTGCCAGCAGCCCCGGGACAGTCGATGGCTACACCTTC.

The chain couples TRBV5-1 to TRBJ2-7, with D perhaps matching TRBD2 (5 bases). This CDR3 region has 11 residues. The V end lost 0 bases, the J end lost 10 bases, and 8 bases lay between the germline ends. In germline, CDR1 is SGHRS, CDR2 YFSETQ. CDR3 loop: CASSLAGNQYF. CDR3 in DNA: TGCGCCAGCAGCTTGGCGGGGAACCAGTACTTC. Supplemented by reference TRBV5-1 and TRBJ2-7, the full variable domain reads KAGVTQTPRYLIKTRGQQVTLSCSPISGHRSVSWYQQTPGQGLQFLFEYFSETQRNKGNFPGRFSGRQFSNSRSEMNVSTLELGDSALYLCASSLAGNQYFGPGTRLTVT.

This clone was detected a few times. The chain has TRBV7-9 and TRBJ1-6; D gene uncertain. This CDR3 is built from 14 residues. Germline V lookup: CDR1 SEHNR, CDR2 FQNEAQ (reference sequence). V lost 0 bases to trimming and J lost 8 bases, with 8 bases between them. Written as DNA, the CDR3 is TGTGCCAGCAGCTTAGCGCTTGGAGATTCACCCCTCCACTTT. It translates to CASSLALGDSPLHF.

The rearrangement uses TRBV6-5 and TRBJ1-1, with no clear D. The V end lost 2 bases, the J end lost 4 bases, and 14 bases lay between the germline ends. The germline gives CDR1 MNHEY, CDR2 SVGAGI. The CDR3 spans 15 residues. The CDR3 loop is CASSYARPRSTEAFF. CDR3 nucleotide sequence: TGTGCCAGCAGTTACGCACGGCCGAGGAGCACTGAAGCTTTCTTT.

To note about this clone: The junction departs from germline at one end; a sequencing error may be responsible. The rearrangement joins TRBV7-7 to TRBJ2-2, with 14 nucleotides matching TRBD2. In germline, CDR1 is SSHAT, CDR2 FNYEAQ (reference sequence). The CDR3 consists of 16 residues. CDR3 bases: TGTGCTAGCAGCCTGGGACTAGCGGGAGATACCGGGGAGCTGTTTTTT. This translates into CASSLGLAGDTGELFF.

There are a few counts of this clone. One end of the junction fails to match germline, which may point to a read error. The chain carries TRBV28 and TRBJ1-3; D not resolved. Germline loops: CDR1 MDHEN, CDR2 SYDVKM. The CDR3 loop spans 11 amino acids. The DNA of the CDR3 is TGTGCCAGCAGTCTGAGGGATCAGAATGATTTT. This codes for CASSLRDQNDF.

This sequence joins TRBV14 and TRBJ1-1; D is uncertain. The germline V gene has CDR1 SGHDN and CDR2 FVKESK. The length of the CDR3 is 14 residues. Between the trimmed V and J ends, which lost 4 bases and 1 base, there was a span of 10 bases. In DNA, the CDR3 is TGTGCCAGCAGCCTGCCTGTGAGGAACACTGAAGCTTTCTTT. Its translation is CASSLPVRNTEAFF.

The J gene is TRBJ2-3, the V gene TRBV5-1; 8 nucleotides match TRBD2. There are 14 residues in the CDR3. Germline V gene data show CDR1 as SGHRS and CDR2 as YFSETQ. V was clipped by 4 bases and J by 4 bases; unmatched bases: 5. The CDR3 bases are TGCGCCAGCAGCCCGATAGCGGGGTCAGATACGCAGTATTTT. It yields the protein CASSPIAGSDTQYF.

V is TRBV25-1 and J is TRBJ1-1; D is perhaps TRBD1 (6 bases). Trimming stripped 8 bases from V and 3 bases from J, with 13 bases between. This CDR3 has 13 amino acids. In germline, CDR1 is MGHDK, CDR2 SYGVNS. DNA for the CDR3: TGTGCCAGCCCGAGGGGGGCGGACACTGAAGCTTTCTTT. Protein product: CASPRGADTEAFF.

CDR3 nucleotide sequence: TGTGCCAGCAGCTTGGAGCGGGGGTACTACGAGCAGTACTTC. This encodes CASSLERGYYEQYF. V usage is TRBV5-4 and J usage is TRBJ2-7, with 8 nucleotides matching TRBD2. Germline V gene sequence: CDR1 SGHNT, CDR2 YYREEE (reference sequence). The trim removed 0 bases at V and 3 bases at J, leaving 2 bases unmatched. CDR3 length equals 14 residues.

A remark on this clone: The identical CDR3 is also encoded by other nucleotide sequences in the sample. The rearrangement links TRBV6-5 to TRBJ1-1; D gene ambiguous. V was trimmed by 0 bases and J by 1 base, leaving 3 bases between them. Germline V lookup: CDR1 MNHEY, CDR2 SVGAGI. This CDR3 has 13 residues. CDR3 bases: TGTGCCAGCAGTTACTCGGCGAACACTGAAGCTTTCTTT. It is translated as CASSYSANTEAFF.

The CDR3, as DNA: TGTGCCAGCACGTTAAGCGGGGCTTTCACCTACAATGAGCAGTTCTTC. Its translation is CASTLSGAFTYNEQFF. This chain links TRBV28 with TRBJ2-1; 7 nucleotides line up with TRBD2. Looked up from germline, CDR1 is MDHEN and CDR2 is SYDVKM. This CDR3 contains 16 residues. The V and J ends lost 7 bases and 2 bases, in that order; junction bases with no gene match: 11. The full variable domain, with the rest looked up from reference TRBV28 and TRBJ2-1, is DVKVTQSSRYLVKRTGEKVFLECVQDMDHENMFWYRQDPGLGLRLIYFSYDVKMKEKGDIPEGYSVSREKKERFSLILESASTNQTSMYLCASTLSGAFTYNEQFFGPGTRLTVL.

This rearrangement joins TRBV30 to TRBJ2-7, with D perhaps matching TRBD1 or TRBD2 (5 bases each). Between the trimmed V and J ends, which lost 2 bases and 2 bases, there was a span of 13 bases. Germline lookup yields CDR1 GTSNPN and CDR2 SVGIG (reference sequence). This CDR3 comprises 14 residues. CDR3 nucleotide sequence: TGTGCCTGGAGTTTCGGGACGGCCGCCTACGAGCAGTACTTC. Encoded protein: CAWSFGTAAYEQYF.

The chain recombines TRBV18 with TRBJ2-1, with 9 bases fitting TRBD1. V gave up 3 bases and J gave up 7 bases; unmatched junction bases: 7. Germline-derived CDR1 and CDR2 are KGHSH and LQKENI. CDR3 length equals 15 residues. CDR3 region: CASSPPGQGINEQFF. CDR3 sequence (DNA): TGTGCCAGCTCACCTCCGGGACAGGGCATTAATGAGCAGTTCTTC. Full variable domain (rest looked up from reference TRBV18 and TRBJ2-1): NAGVMQNPRHLVRRRGQEARLRCSPMKGHSHVYWYRQLPEEGLKFMVYLQKENIIDESGMPKERFSAEFPKEGPSILRIQQVVRGDSAAYFCASSPPGQGINEQFFGPGTRLTVL.

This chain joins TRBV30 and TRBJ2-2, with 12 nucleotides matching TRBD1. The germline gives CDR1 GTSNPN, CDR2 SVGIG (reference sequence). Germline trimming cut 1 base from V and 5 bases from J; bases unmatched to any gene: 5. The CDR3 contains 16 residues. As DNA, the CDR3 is TGTGCCTGGAGTGGGGACAGGGGGCACGGTACCGGGGAGCTGTTTTTT. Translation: CAWSGDRGHGTGELFF. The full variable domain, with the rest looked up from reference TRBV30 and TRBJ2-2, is SQTIHQWPATLVQPVGSPLSLECTVEGTSNPNLYWYRQAAGRGLQLLFYSVGIGQISSEVPQNLSASRPQDRQFILSSKKLLLSDSGFYLCAWSGDRGHGTGELFFGEGSRLTVL.

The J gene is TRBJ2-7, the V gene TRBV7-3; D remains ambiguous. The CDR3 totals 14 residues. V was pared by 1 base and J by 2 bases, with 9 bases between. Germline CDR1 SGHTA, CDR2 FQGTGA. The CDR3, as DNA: TGTGCCAGCAGCTTAAATGGACGTACCTACGAGCAGTACTTC. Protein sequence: CASSLNGRTYEQYF.

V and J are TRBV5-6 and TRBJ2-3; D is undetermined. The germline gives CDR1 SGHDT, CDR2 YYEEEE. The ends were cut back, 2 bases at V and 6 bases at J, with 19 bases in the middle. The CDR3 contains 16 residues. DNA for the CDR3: TGTGCCAGCAGCTTTCGGATCCAGCAACAGACGGATACGCAGTATTTT. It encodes CASSFRIQQQTDTQYF.

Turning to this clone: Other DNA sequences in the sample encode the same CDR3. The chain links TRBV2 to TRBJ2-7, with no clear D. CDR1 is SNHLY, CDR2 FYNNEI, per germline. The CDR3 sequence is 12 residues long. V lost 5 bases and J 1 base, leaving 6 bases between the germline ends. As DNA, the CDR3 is TGTGCCAGCAGTCGCCAGTCCTACGAGCAGTACTTC. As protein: CASSRQSYEQYF.

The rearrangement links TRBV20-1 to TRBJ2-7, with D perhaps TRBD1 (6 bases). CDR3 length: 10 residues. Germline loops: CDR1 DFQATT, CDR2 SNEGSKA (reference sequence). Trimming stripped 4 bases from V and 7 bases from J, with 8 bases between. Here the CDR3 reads CSANRVEQYF. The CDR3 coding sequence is TGCAGTGCTAACAGGGTTGAGCAGTACTTC.

Here the CDR3 DNA reads TGCGCCAGCAGCCAAGATCGAGGGGTAGTAGGGGCCAACGTCCTGACTTTC. This codes for CASSQDRGVVGANVLTF. V is TRBV4-1 and J is TRBJ2-6; D may correspond to TRBD1 or TRBD2 (5 bases each). Trimming left V 0 bases short and J 4 bases short, with 13 bases between. The CDR3 loop spans 17 amino acids. Per germline, CDR1 MGHRA and CDR2 YSYEKL.